Shown below are 16 T cell receptor beta chains from a single sample sequenced in a study of blood T cell repertoires in COVID-19. The table came from immunoSEQ multiplex PCR; TCRdb's copy has only in-frame clones and leaves some out. The profile shows about 300,000 clones, 80% to 90% of them singletons. The sequenced material came from PBMCs or T cells enriched from blood (not recorded which). The source of these receptors is a young woman who had recovered from COVID-19.

The chain carries TRBV10-2 and TRBJ1-1; 7 bases match TRBD1. Germline assignment: CDR1 WSHSY and CDR2 SAAADI. This CDR3 contains 16 residues. After removal of 0 bases from V and 7 bases from J, the junction contained 11 bases not matched to a gene. The DNA for the CDR3 is TGCGCCAGCAGTGAGTCCCGCCGGGACAGTCGACGTGAAGCTTTCTTT. This encodes CASSESRRDSRREAFF.

The gene calls are TRBV27 and TRBJ2-1, with 15 bases fitting TRBD2. Per the germline V gene, CDR1 is MNHEY and CDR2 is SMNVEV (reference sequence). The ends lost 5 bases at V and 7 bases at J; junction bases unmatched: 3. The CDR3 contains 15 residues. The CDR3 nucleotides read TGTGCCAGCAGTGGGGGGACTAGCGGGAGGAATGAGCAGTTCTTC. Residues: CASSGGTSGRNEQFF.

This clone was seen a single time. The CDR3 sequence: CASSIMGGTEAFF. The CDR3 DNA follows: TGTGCCAGTAGTATTATGGGGGGCACTGAAGCTTTCTTT. V usage is TRBV19 and J usage is TRBJ1-1; D perhaps matches TRBD1 (5 bases). V was trimmed by 3 bases and J by 4 bases, leaving 9 bases between them. CDR3 length: 13 residues. The V gene's germline CDR1 is LNHDA and CDR2 SQIVND (reference sequence).

V usage is TRBV2 and J usage is TRBJ2-2; 14 positions agree with TRBD2. The germline V gene encodes CDR1 SNHLY and CDR2 FYNNEI. V lost 5 bases to trimming and J lost 7 bases; unmatched junction nucleotides: 3. The length of the CDR3 is 15 residues. The CDR3 here is CASSPGLAGVGELFF. The CDR3 nucleotides are TGTGCCAGCAGTCCGGGACTAGCGGGAGTCGGGGAGCTGTTTTTT.

J is TRBJ1-5 and V is TRBV27; 7 nucleotides agree with TRBD1. Germline values: CDR1 MNHEY, CDR2 SMNVEV (reference sequence). This CDR3 spans 17 amino acids. After removal of 8 bases from V and 1 base from J, the junction contained 14 bases not matched to a gene. CDR3 sequence: CASGNGHGRGSNQPQHF. In nucleotides, the CDR3 is TGTGCCAGCGGGAATGGACACGGCAGGGGGAGCAATCAGCCCCAGCATTTT.

A word on this clone: In this CDR3 the conserved last residue, phenylalanine or tryptophan, is missing, so a read error is likely. Because the CDR3's place on the DNA is in doubt, the DNA is left out and the CDR3 is given as listed by TCRdb. The genes are TRBV6-1 and TRBJ2-3; the table assigns TRBD1, which was not confirmed against the DNA. Germline CDR1 and CDR2: MNHNS and SASEGT. The CDR3 extends over 11 residues, inclusive of both ends. The CDR3 reads CASSEAKTGPS.

In its sample, this clone was seen a few times. The chain joins TRBV24-1 to TRBJ1-2, with D uncertain. Trimming removed 4 bases at V and 8 bases at J, with 19 bases between. CDR1 and CDR2 from the germline V gene are KGHDR and SFDVKD. This CDR3 is built from 15 residues. CDR3 DNA sequence: TGTGCCACCAGTGACGATCAGCGGGAATTTGGCGGCTACACCTTC. It specifies CATSDDQREFGGYTF.

The chain has TRBV6-4 and TRBJ2-7, with D perhaps TRBD2 (7 bases). The V end was cut by 4 bases, the J end by 12 bases, with 16 bases between. This CDR3 has 12 amino acids. From germline, CDR1 is MRHNA and CDR2 SNTAGT. CDR3 loop: CASSVPGGRLYF. DNA of the CDR3: TGTGCCAGCAGTGTACCGGGGGGCCGTCTGTACTTC.

This clone occurred once. V is TRBV3-1 (or the pseudogene TRBV3-2) and J is TRBJ2-1, with 10 positions matching TRBD1. V trimming: 4 bases; J trimming: 2 bases; junction bases outside the gene matches: 2. Per the germline V gene, CDR1 is LGHDT and CDR2 is YNNKEL (reference sequence). The CDR3 is 15 amino acids. The CDR3 sequence: CASSRQGAAYNEQFF. The CDR3 nucleotides are TGTGCCAGCAGCCGACAGGGGGCTGCCTACAATGAGCAGTTCTTC.

V gene TRBV5-1 combines with J gene TRBJ1-5; tentatively, D is TRBD1 (6 bases). The CDR3 runs to 14 residues. Germline V CDR1 and CDR2: SGHRS, YFSETQ. The V end lost 0 bases, the J end lost 5 bases, and 9 bases lay between the germline ends. The CDR3 DNA reads as TGCGCCAGCAGCTTGGCCTCAGGGGATCAGCCCCAGCATTTT. Residues: CASSLASGDQPQHF.

The chain uses TRBV28 and TRBJ2-1; TRBD1 might be the D (6 bases). Between the trimmed V and J ends, which lost 4 bases and 1 base, there was a span of 17 bases. CDR1 and CDR2 from the germline V gene are MDHEN and SYDVKM. This CDR3 comprises 17 residues. The CDR3 region is CASSYPGQQMSYNEQFF. Written as DNA, the CDR3 is TGTGCCAGCAGTTATCCGGGACAACAAATGTCCTACAATGAGCAGTTCTTC.

This clone was detected once. The chain couples TRBV2 to TRBJ2-5; TRBD1 aligns across 9 bases. The CDR3 runs to 15 residues. Germline CDR1 and CDR2: SNHLY and FYNNEI. V shed 6 bases, J shed 5 bases, and the junction held 10 bases outside the gene matches. CDR3 in amino acids: CASRPQGTGKETQYF. Here the CDR3 DNA reads TGTGCCAGCAGACCACAGGGGACAGGGAAGGAGACCCAGTACTTC.

The chain uses TRBV5-1 and TRBJ2-1; 14 bases match TRBD2. Unmatched junction bases numbered 7, after V lost 4 bases and J lost 1 base. This CDR3 spans 18 amino acids. In germline, CDR1 is SGHRS, CDR2 YFSETQ. This chain's CDR3 is CASSQGLAGGTSYNEQFF. In nucleotides, the CDR3 is TGCGCCAGCAGCCAAGGACTAGCGGGAGGAACATCCTACAATGAGCAGTTCTTC.

The chain couples TRBV19 to TRBJ1-1; no reliable D call. V was shortened by 10 bases and J by 1 base, with 10 bases between the two germline ends. Germline loops: CDR1 LNHDA, CDR2 SQIVND (reference sequence). The CDR3 sequence is 12 residues long. The CDR3 DNA reads TGTGCCACTGAGCGGGGGAACACTGAAGCTTTCTTT. This sequence encodes CATERGNTEAFF. Full variable domain (remainder filled in from reference TRBV19 and TRBJ1-1): DGGITQSPKYLFRKEGQNVTLSCEQNLNHDAMYWYRQDPGQGLRLIYYSQIVNDFQKGDIAEGYSVSREKKESFPLTVTSAQKNPTAFYLCATERGNTEAFFGQGTRLTVV.

The gene calls are TRBV6-6 and TRBJ1-1; no clear D gene. V shed 6 bases and J shed 4 bases, with 12 bases lying between them. Germline CDR1 and CDR2: MNHNY and SVGAGI (reference sequence). The CDR3 has 13 amino acids. The CDR3 sequence is CASSPSYSTEAFF. CDR3 in DNA: TGTGCCAGCAGCCCTAGTTATTCCACTGAAGCTTTCTTT.

This clone was recorded once. The V and J genes are TRBV11-1 and TRBJ2-3, with a possible D match to TRBD1 (6 bases). Germline CDR1 SGHAT, CDR2 FQDESV (reference sequence). The length of the CDR3 is 16 residues. Deletions cut 4 bases from V and 0 bases from J, with 14 bases between. The CDR3 DNA is TGTGCCAGCAGCTCCTGGACAGACCGGAGCACAGATACGCAGTATTTT. This translates into CASSSWTDRSTDTQYF.